A selection of T cell receptor beta chains follows, all from one sample in a study of response to subunit inactivated influenza vaccine. MiXCR, run by TCRdb on the RT-PCR reads, gives a single entry per CDR3 protein. The table has more than 450,000 distinct CDR3 sequences, approximately 12% seen once; the top ten hold roughly a tenth. The sample consisted of PBMCs from blood, taken on the day of vaccination. All receptors come from a man aged 45-65 years who received an inactivated influenza vaccine. CDR3s include the opening cysteine and the closing phenylalanine or tryptophan. The D gene is left open where the match is weak. Some rows have no size entry. The others give once, few or many, or a class for an expanded clone.

j_call d_call clone_size v_call cdr3_aa
TRBJ2-7 TRBD2 - TRBV12-3/TRBV12-4 CASTRGLAGGVTYGGQYF
TRBJ1-1 - - TRBV7-9 CASSLVGGYTEAFF
TRBJ1-3 - - TRBV4-3 CASGFSAGASGNTIYF
TRBJ1-1 - few TRBV29-1 CSVEQGGRMNTEAFF
TRBJ1-5 TRBD1 few TRBV7-2 CASSAQGQYNQPQHF
TRBJ2-1 TRBD2 - TRBV29-1 CSVELAGGHGNEQFF
TRBJ2-1 TRBD2 few TRBV4-1 CASSQVGLAQYNEQFF
TRBJ1-1 - many TRBV28 CASIREMNTEAFF
TRBJ2-3 - - TRBV6-2/TRBV6-3 CAREPFDGTDTQYF
TRBJ2-5 - - TRBV4-3 CASSPSSIRETQYF
TRBJ1-5 - few TRBV6-7 CASSWTAVQPQHF
TRBJ2-2 - - TRBV5-6 CASSLTVTANTGELFF
TRBJ1-5 - - TRBV27 CASSLPLQGESNQPQHF
TRBJ2-7 TRBD2 - TRBV6-2/TRBV6-3 CASSTLPLAEEYEQYF
TRBJ2-1 - few TRBV20-1 CSASTIREESYNEQFF
TRBJ2-5 TRBD1 - TRBV7-3 CASSVGTAETQYF
TRBJ2-5 - few TRBV5-1 CASSSLNGEQETQYF
TRBJ2-2 - few TRBV19 CASSIWTDPNTGELFF
TRBJ1-4 - - TRBV12-1 CASGFPGINEKLFF
TRBJ2-7 - many TRBV11-2 CASSLVSGPYEQYF
TRBJ2-3 TRBD2 few TRBV20-1 CSALRTSRPDTQYF
TRBJ2-1 - few TRBV12-3/TRBV12-4 CASSLGAAEQFF
TRBJ2-3 TRBD2 many TRBV9 CASSLGTSAPPTDTQYF